This T cell receptor (beta chain) was recorded in a study of control samples from healthy donors and cancer patients. The CDR3 runs 16 residues. The V segment lost 5 bases and the J segment 6 bases; nucleotides outside the gene matches: 12. CDR1 and CDR2 from the germline V gene are KGHDR and SFDVKD. Using immunoSEQ multiplex PCR, the repertoire was profiled, and TCRdb retains in-frame clones only, with some absent. There are about 160,000 clones in the sample; 93% occur only once, and roughly 3.9% lies in the top ten. This TCR came from a woman aged 55-69 years in good health. The rearrangement joins TRBV24-1 to TRBJ1-5, with TRBD1 identical over 7 bases. Material: blood. The CDR3 region is CATSAAGQTRGQPQHF. CDR3 in DNA: TGTGCCACCAGTGCCGCGGGACAGACCAGGGGTCAGCCCCAGCATTTT.